Shown below are 3 T cell receptor beta chains from a single sample sequenced in a study of memory CD4+ T cells and cytomegalovirus serostatus. Profiling relied on immunoSEQ multiplex PCR, and the TCRdb table lists in-frame clones only, not all of them. Of under 55,000 clones in the sample, roughly four fifths are singletons; the top ten hold roughly 1.7%. Single viable CD3+CD4+CD8-CD45RO+ cells were sorted as the memory CD4+ T cells. Sequences were obtained from memory CD4+ T cells from blood. All receptors come from an adult in good health and CMV-seronegative.

This chain uses TRBV7-8 with TRBJ1-1; no clear D. Trimming cost V 1 base and J 0 bases, with 9 bases left between them. The CDR3 is 15 amino acids. Per the germline V gene, CDR1 is SGHVS and CDR2 is FQNEAQ. This CDR3 reads CASSLGLVMNTEAFF. The CDR3 bases are TGTGCCAGCAGCTTAGGGTTAGTTATGAACACTGAAGCTTTCTTT.

J is TRBJ2-7 and V is TRBV27, with D tentatively TRBD2 (5 bases). This CDR3 comprises 16 residues. Trimming pared 1 base from V and 0 bases from J, leaving 13 bases between. Germline V gene data show CDR1 as MNHEY and CDR2 as SMNVEV (reference sequence). CDR3 region: CASSLFGGRGSYEQYF. The CDR3 region has the DNA TGTGCCAGCAGTTTATTTGGAGGCCGGGGCTCCTACGAGCAGTACTTC.

In this sample, this clone turned up once. This chain joins TRBV19 and TRBJ2-6; D gene uncertain. There are 15 residues in the CDR3. Germline values: CDR1 LNHDA, CDR2 SQIVND (reference sequence). V shed 3 bases and J shed 0 bases, with 6 bases lying between them. The CDR3 DNA is TGTGCCAGTAGTATGGTTGGCTCTGGGGCCAACGTCCTGACTTTC. Protein product: CASSMVGSGANVLTF.